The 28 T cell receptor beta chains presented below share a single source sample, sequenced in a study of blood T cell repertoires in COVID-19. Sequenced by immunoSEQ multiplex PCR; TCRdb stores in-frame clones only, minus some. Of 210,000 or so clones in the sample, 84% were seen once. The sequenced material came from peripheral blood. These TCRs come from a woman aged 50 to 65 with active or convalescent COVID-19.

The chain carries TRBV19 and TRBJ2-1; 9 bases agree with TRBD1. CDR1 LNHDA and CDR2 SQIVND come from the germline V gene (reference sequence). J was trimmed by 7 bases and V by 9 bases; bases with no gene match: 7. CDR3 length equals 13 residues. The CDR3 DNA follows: TGTGCCAGCTCCGGGACAGGGTATAATGAGCAGTTCTTC. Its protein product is CASSGTGYNEQFF. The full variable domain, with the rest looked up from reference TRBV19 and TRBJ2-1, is DGGITQSPKYLFRKEGQNVTLSCEQNLNHDAMYWYRQDPGQGLRLIYYSQIVNDFQKGDIAEGYSVSREKKESFPLTVTSAQKNPTAFYLCASSGTGYNEQFFGPGTRLTVL.

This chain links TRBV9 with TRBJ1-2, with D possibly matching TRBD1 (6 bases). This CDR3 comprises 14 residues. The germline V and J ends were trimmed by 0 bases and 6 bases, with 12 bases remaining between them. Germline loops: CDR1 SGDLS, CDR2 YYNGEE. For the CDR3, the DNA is TGTGCCAGCAGCGTAGCGGGGGGCACGGATGGCTACACCTTC. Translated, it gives CASSVAGGTDGYTF.

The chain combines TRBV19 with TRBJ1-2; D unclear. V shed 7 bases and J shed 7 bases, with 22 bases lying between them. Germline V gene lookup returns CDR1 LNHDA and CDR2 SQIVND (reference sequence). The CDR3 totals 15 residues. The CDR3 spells CASTLSGSLTGGYTF. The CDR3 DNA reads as TGTGCCAGTACCTTGAGCGGGTCCTTAACGGGTGGCTACACCTTC.

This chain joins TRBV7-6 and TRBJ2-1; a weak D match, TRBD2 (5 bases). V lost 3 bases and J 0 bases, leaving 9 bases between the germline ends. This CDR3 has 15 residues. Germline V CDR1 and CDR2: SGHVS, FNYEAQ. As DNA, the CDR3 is TGTGCCAGCAGCTTTCGGGATAGCTCCTACAATGAGCAGTTCTTC. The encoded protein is CASSFRDSSYNEQFF.

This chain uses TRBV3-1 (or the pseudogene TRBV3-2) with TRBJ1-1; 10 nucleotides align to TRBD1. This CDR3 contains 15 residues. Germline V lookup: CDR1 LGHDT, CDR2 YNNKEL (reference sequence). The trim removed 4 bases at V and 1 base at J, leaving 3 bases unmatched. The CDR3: CASSRGDRGNTEAFF. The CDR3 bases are TGTGCCAGCAGCCGAGGGGACAGGGGGAACACTGAAGCTTTCTTT.

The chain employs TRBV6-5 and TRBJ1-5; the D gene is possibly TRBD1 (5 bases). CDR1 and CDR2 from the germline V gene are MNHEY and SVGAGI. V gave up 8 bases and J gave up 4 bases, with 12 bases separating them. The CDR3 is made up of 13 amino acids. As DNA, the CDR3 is TGTGCCAGCGCGCAGGCAGGGAATCAGCCCCAGCATTTT. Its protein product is CASAQAGNQPQHF.

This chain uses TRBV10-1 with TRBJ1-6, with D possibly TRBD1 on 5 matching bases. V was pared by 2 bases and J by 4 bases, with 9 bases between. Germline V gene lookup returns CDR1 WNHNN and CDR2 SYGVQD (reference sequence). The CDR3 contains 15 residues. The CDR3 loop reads CASSEIRQYNSPLHF. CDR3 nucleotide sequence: TGCGCCAGCAGTGAGATCAGACAGTATAATTCACCCCTCCACTTT.

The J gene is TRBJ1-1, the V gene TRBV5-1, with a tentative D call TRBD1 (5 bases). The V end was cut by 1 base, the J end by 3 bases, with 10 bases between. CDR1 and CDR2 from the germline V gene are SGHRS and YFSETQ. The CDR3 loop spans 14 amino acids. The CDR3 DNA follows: TGCGCCAGCAGCTTGAGCGGGGGGTACACTGAAGCTTTCTTT. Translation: CASSLSGGYTEAFF.

CDR3 DNA sequence: TGCGCCAGCAAACCTAGCGGGAACACCGGGGAGCTGTTTTTT. Translating it yields CASKPSGNTGELFF. The chain couples TRBV5-1 to TRBJ2-2, with TRBD2 matching 7 bases. The CDR3 has 14 residues. Germline V gives CDR1 SGHRS, CDR2 YFSETQ. The V segment lost 6 bases and the J segment 1 base; nucleotides outside the gene matches: 3.

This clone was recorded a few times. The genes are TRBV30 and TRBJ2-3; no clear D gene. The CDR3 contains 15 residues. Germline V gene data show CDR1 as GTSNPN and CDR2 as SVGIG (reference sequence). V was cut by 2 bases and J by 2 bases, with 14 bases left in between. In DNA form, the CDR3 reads TGTGCCTGGAGTCCCGGGTCAGAGCTCACAGATACGCAGTATTTT. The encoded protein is CAWSPGSELTDTQYF. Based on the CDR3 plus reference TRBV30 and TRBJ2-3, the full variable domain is SQTIHQWPATLVQPVGSPLSLECTVEGTSNPNLYWYRQAAGRGLQLLFYSVGIGQISSEVPQNLSASRPQDRQFILSSKKLLLSDSGFYLCAWSPGSELTDTQYFGPGTRLTVL.

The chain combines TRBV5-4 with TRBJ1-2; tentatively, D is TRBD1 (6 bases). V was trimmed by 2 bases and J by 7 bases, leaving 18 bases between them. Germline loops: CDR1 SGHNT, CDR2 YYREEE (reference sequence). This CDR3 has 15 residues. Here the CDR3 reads CASSLGGLAAGGYTF. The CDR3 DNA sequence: TGTGCCAGCAGCTTAGGGGGACTAGCCGCTGGTGGCTACACCTTC.

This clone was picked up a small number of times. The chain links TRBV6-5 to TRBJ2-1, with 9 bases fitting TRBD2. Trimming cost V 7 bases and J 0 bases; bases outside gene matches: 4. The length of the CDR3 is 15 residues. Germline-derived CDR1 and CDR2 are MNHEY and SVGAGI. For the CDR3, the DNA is TGTGCCAGCAAGCAGACTAGCGGCTCCTACAATGAGCAGTTCTTC. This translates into CASKQTSGSYNEQFF.

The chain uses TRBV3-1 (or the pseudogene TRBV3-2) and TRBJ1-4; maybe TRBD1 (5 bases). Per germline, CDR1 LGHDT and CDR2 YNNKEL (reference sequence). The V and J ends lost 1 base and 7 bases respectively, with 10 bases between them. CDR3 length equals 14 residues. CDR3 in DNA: TGTGCCAGCAGCCAAGGTCAGGGTCGTGAAAAACTGTTTTTT. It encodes CASSQGQGREKLFF.

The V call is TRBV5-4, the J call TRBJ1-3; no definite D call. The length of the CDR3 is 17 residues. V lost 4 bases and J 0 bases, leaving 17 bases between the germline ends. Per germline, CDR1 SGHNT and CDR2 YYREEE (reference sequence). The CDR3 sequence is CASSRPGPSFSGNTIYF. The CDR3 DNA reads TGTGCCAGCAGCCGACCGGGTCCCTCTTTCTCTGGAAACACCATATATTTT.

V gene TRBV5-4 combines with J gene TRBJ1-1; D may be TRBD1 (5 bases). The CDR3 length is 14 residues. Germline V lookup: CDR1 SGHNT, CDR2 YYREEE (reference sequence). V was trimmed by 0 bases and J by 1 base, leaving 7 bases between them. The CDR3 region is CASSLGRANTEAFF. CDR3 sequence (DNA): TGTGCCAGCAGCTTGGGCAGGGCGAACACTGAAGCTTTCTTT.

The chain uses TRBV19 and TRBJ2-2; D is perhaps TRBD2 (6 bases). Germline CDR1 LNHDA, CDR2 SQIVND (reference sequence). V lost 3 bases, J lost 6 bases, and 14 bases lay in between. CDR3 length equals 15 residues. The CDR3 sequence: CASSIGYGEAGELFF. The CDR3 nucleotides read TGTGCCAGTAGTATCGGGTACGGGGAGGCCGGGGAGCTGTTTTTT.

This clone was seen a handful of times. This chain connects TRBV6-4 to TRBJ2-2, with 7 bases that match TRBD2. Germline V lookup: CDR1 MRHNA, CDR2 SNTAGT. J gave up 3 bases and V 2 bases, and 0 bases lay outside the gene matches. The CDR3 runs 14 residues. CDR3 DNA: TGTGCCAGCAGTGACGGGAGGGACACCGGGGAGCTGTTTTTT. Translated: CASSDGRDTGELFF.

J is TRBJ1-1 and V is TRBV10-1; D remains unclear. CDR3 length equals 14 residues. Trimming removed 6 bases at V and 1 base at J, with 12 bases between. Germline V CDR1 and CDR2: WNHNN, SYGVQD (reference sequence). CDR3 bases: TGCGCCAGCAGGACGGAGGAACAGAACACTGAAGCTTTCTTT. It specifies CASRTEEQNTEAFF.

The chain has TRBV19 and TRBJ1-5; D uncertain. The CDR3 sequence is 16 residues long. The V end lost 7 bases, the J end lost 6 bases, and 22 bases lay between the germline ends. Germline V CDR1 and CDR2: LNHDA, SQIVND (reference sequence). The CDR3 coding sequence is TGTGCCAGTAAGCCTTCCCACTCTGGAGGAGCTCAGCCCCAGCATTTT. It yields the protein CASKPSHSGGAQPQHF.

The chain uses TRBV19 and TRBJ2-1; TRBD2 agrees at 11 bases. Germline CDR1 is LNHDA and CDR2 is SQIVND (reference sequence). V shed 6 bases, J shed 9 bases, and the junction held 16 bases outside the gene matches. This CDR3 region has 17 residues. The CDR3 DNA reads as TGTGCCAGTAGGCCTAAGGGTACTAGCGGGAGCACGGGTGAGCAGTTCTTC. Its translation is CASRPKGTSGSTGEQFF.

CDR3 in amino acids: CSVVASGRPYEQYF. As DNA, the CDR3 is TGCAGCGTCGTAGCTAGCGGGAGGCCCTACGAGCAGTACTTC. The rearrangement joins TRBV29-1 to TRBJ2-7, with 11 bases identical to TRBD2. This CDR3 spans 14 amino acids. Germline values: CDR1 SQVTM, CDR2 ANQGSEA. With V trimmed by 6 bases and J by 2 bases, 6 bases remained unmatched.

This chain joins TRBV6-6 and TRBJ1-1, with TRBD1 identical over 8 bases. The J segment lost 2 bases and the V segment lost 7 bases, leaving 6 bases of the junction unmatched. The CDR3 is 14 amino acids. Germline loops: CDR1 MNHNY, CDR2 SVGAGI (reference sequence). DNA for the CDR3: TGTGCCAGCATCCCGGGACAGGCAAACACTGAAGCTTTCTTT. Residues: CASIPGQANTEAFF.

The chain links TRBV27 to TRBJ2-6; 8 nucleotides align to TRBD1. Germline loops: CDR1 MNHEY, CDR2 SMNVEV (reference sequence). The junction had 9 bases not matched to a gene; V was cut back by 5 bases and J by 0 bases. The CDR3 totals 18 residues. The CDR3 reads CASSPRQGTISGANVLTF. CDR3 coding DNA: TGTGCCAGCAGTCCCCGACAGGGGACGATCTCTGGGGCCAACGTCCTGACTTTC.

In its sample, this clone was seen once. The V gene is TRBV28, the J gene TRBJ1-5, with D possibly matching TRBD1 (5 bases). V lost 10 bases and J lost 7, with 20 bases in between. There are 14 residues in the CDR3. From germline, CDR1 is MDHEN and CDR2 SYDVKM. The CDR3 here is CATARGGAGQPQHF. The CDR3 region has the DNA TGTGCCACCGCGCGAGGAGGGGCGGGACAGCCCCAGCATTTT.

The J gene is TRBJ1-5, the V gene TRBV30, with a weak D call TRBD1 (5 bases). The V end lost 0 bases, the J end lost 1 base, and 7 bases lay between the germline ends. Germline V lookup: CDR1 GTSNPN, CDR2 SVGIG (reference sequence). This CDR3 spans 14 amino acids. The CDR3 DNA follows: TGTGCCTGGAGTGTGGACACGAGCAATCAGCCCCAGCATTTT. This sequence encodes CAWSVDTSNQPQHF.

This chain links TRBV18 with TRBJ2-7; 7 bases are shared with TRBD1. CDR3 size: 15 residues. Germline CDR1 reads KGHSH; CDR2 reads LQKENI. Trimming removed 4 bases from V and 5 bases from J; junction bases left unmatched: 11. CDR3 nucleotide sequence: TGTGCCAGCTCACATCGGACAGGCTCAGAAAACGAGCAGTACTTC. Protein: CASSHRTGSENEQYF.

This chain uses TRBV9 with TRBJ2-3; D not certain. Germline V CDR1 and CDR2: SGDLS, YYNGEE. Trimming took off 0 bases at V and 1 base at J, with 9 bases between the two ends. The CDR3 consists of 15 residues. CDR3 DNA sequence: TGTGCCAGCAGCGTAGTCACAGTAGGCACAGATACGCAGTATTTT. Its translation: CASSVVTVGTDTQYF.

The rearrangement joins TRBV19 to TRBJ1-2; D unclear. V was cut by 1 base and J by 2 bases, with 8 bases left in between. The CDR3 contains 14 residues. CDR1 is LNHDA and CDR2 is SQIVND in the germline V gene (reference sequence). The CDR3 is CASSIGGGNYGYTF. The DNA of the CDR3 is TGTGCCAGTAGTATAGGTGGCGGGAACTATGGCTACACCTTC. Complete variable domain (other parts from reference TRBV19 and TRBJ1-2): DGGITQSPKYLFRKEGQNVTLSCEQNLNHDAMYWYRQDPGQGLRLIYYSQIVNDFQKGDIAEGYSVSREKKESFPLTVTSAQKNPTAFYLCASSIGGGNYGYTFGSGTRLTVV.